This T cell receptor (beta chain) stems from a study of blood T cell repertoires in COVID-19. Study details: Acute-phase and convalescent COVID-19 samples originated in the United States, Italy and Spain.

The V gene end was trimmed by 7 bases and the J gene end by 7 bases; junction bases not matched to a gene: 11. The CDR3 runs 15 residues. Germline CDR1 reads SEHNR; CDR2 reads FQNEAQ (reference sequence). The table came from immunoSEQ multiplex PCR; TCRdb's copy has only in-frame clones and leaves some out. The table includes 40,000 or so clones, 70% to 90% detected once. The chain recombines TRBV7-9 with TRBJ1-4; 8 positions agree with TRBD1. What was sequenced was peripheral blood. The sequence was collected from a man aged 40-50 years with active COVID-19. The CDR3 reads CASIPDREGGEKLFF. DNA of the CDR3: TGTGCCAGCATCCCGGACAGGGAGGGCGGTGAAAAACTGTTTTTT. Full variable domain (missing parts from reference TRBV7-9 and TRBJ1-4): DTGVSQNPRHKITKRGQNVTFRCDPISEHNRLYWYRQTLGQGPEFLTYFQNEAQLEKSRLLSDRFSAERPKGSFSTLEIQRTEQGDSAMYLCASIPDREGGEKLFFGSGTQLSVL.